Listed below are T cell receptor beta chains from one sample, sequenced in a study of blood T cell repertoires in COVID-19. Clones were sequenced by immunoSEQ multiplex PCR, and TCRdb holds only the in-frame ones, with some missing. The data show 250,000 to 350,000 clones, 87% seen once. Material for sequencing was peripheral blood. The receptors shown here come from a man aged 18 to 30 with active or convalescent COVID-19. CDR3s leave out the opening cysteine and the closing phenylalanine or tryptophan. D genes are given only for firm matches. Clone size is given for some rows only: seen once, a few or many times, or a class if the clone is expanded.

V | D | size | CDR3
TRBV27 | TRBD2 | - | ASSLSPPGLAAYEQY
TRBV7-2 | TRBD1 | - | ASSPTGINEKLF
TRBV5-1 | - | - | ASSVDPTPRV
TRBV7-2 | TRBD1 | - | ASSIAGTVDGYT
TRBV5-4 | TRBD1 | - | ASSLVGTGGNYGYT
TRBV5-4 | - | - | ASSLVRGTQETQY
TRBV27 | - | - | ASTGTDTQY
TRBV28 | TRBD1 | once | ASSLDRVVAGANVLT
TRBV2 | TRBD2 | - | ASSESSGGGETQY
TRBV5-5 | - | - | ASSLFEPNTGELF
TRBV10-1 | TRBD1 | - | ASNTNPGQRQETQY
TRBV19 | - | - | ASTGGPSLSTDTQY
TRBV6-5 | TRBD1 | - | ASSYLPGQGFETQY
TRBV14 | TRBD1 | - | ASSQEAGQVIGELF
TRBV27 | - | few | ASSFRGSVEQY
TRBV28 | - | few | ASSFPSDQPQH
TRBV6-5 | - | - | ASSYQGPYNEQF
TRBV11-2 | TRBD1 | - | ASSLGQGYPQY
TRBV4-3 | TRBD1 | - | ASGRDRDYNEQF
TRBV28 | TRBD1 | - | ASRNRGEWGYT
TRBV3-1/TRBV3-2 | - | - | ASSHGGRVAPLH